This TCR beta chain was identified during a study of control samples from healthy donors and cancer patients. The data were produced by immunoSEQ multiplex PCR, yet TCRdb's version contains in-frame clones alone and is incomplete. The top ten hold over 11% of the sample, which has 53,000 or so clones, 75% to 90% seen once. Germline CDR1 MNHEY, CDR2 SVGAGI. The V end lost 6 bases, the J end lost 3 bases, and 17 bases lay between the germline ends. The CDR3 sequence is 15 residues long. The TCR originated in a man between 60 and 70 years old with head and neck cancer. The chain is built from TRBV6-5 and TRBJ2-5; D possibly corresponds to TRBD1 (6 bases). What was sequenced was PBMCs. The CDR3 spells CASRAQGRIEETQYF. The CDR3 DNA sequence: TGTGCCAGCAGGGCACAGGGTAGGATAGAAGAGACCCAGTACTTC.